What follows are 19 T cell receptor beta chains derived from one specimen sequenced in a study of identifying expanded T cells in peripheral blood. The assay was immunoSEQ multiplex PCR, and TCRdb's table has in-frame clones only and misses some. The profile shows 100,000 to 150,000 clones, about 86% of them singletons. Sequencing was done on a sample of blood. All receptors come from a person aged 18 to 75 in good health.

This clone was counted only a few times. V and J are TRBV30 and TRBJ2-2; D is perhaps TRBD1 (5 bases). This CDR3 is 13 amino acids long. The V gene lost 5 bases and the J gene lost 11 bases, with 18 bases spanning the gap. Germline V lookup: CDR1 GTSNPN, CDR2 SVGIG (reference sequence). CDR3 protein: CAWAQGVWSELFF. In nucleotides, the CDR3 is TGTGCCTGGGCCCAGGGTGTTTGGTCAGAGCTGTTTTTT.

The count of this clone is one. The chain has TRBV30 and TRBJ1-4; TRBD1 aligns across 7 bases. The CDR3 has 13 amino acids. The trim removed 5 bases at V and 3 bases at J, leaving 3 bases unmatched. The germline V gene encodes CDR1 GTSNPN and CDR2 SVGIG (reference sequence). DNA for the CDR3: TGTGCCTGGGGGGGGACAGCTAATGAAAAACTGTTTTTT. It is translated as CAWGGTANEKLFF.

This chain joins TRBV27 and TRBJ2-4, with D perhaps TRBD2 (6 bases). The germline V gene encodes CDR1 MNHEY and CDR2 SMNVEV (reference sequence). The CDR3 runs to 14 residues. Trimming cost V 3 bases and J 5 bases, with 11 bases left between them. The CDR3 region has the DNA TGTGCCAGCAGTTTCTTGGGGACTGAAAACATTCAGTACTTC. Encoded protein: CASSFLGTENIQYF.

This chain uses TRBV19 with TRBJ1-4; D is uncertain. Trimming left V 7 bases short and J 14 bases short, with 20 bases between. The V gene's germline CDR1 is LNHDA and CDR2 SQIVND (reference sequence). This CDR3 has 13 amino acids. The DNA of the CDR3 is TGTGCCAGTAATTCGGACCCCCTATGGTTGCTGTTTTTT. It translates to CASNSDPLWLLFF.

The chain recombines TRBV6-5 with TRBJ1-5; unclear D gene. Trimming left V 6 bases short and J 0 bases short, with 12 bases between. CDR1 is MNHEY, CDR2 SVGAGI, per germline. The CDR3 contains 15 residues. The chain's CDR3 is CASRVGLYSNQPQHF. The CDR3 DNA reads TGTGCCAGCAGGGTTGGACTGTATAGCAATCAGCCCCAGCATTTT.

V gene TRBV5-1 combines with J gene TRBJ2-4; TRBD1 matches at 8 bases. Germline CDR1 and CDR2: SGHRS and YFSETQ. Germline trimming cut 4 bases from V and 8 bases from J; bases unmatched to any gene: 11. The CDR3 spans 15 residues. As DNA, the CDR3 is TGCGCCAGCAGCGGGGGGACAGGTGCTCTAGACATTCAGTACTTC. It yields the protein CASSGGTGALDIQYF.

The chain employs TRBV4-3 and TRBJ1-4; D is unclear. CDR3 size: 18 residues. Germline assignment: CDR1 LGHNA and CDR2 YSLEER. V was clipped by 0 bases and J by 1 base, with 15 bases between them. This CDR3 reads CASSQDRSGVGTNEKLFF. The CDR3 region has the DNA TGCGCCAGCAGCCAAGATCGCTCCGGGGTTGGAACTAATGAAAAACTGTTTTTT.

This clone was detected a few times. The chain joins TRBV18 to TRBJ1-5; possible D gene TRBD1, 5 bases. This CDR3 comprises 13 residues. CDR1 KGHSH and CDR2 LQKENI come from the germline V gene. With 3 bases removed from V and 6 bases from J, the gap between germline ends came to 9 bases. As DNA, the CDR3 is TGTGCCAGCTCACCCGAGACAGTTCAGCCCCAGCATTTT. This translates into CASSPETVQPQHF. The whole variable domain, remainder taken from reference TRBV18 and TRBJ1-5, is NAGVMQNPRHLVRRRGQEARLRCSPMKGHSHVYWYRQLPEEGLKFMVYLQKENIIDESGMPKERFSAEFPKEGPSILRIQQVVRGDSAAYFCASSPETVQPQHFGDGTRLSIL.

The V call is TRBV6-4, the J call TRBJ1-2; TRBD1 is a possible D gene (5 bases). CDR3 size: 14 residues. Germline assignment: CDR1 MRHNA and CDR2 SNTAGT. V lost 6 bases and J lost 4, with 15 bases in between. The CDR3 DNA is TGTGCCAGCAGACTGACAGAGGAGGGCTATGGCTACACCTTC. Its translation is CASRLTEEGYGYTF.

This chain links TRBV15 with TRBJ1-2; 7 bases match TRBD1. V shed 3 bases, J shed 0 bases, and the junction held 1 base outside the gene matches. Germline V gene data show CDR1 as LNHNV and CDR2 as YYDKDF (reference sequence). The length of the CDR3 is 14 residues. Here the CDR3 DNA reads TGTGCCACCAGCAGCGACAGGGCTAACTATGGCTACACCTTC. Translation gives CATSSDRANYGYTF.

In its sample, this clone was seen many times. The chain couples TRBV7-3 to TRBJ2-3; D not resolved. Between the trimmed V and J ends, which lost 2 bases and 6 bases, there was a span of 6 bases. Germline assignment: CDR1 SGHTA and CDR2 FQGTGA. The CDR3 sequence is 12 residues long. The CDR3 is CASSLYGDTQYF. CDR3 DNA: TGTGCCAGCAGCTTATACGGGGATACGCAGTATTTT.

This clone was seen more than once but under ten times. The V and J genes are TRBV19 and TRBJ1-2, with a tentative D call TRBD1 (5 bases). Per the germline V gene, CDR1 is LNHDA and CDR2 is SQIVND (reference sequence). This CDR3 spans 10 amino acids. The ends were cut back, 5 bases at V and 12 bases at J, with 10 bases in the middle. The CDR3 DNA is TGTGCCAGTAGTGGGGGAAATGACACCTTC. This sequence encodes CASSGGNDTF.

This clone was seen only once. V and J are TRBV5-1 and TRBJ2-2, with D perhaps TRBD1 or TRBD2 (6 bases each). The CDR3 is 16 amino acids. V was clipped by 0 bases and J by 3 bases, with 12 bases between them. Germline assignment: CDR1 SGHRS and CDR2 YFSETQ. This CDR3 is CASSLAGGAHTGELFF. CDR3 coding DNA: TGCGCCAGCAGCTTGGCCGGGGGCGCGCACACCGGGGAGCTGTTTTTT.

Here the CDR3 reads CASSTMGGYEQYF. CDR3 nucleotide sequence: TGTGCCAGCAGTACGATGGGGGGCTACGAGCAGTACTTC. The chain has TRBV6-5 and TRBJ2-7; D is possibly TRBD2 (6 bases). Germline V lookup: CDR1 MNHEY, CDR2 SVGAGI. Trimming left V 5 bases short and J 3 bases short, with 11 bases between. This CDR3 is built from 13 residues.

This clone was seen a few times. The CDR3 is CASSLGQLYGYTF. CDR3 nucleotides: TGTGCCAGCAGTTTGGGGCAGCTTTATGGCTACACCTTC. The chain links TRBV27 to TRBJ1-2; perhaps TRBD1 as D (5 bases). There are 13 residues in the CDR3. Trimming took 3 bases from V and 5 from J, leaving 10 bases between them. Germline CDR1 and CDR2: MNHEY and SMNVEV (reference sequence).

The chain's CDR3 is CASSFVRGSSDTQYF. In DNA, the CDR3 is TGTGCCAGCAGCTTCGTCAGGGGTTCATCGGATACGCAGTATTTT. The chain is built from TRBV7-9 and TRBJ2-3; possible D gene TRBD1, 6 bases. Germline CDR1 SEHNR, CDR2 FQNEAQ (reference sequence). With 3 bases removed from V and 6 bases from J, the gap between germline ends came to 16 bases. There are 15 residues in the CDR3. The variable domain in full, completed from reference TRBV7-9 and TRBJ2-3, reads DTGVSQNPRHKITKRGQNVTFRCDPISEHNRLYWYRQTLGQGPEFLTYFQNEAQLEKSRLLSDRFSAERPKGSFSTLEIQRTEQGDSAMYLCASSFVRGSSDTQYFGPGTRLTVL.

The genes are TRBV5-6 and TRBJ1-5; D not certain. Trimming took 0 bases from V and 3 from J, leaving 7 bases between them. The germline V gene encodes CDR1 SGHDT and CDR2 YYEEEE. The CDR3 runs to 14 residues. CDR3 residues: CASSLGGYNQPQHF. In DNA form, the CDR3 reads TGTGCCAGCAGCTTGGGCGGGTACAATCAGCCCCAGCATTTT.

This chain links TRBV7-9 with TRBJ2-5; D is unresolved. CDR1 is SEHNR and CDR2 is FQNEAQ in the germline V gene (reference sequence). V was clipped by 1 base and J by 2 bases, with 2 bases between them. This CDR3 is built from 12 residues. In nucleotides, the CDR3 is TGTGCCAGCAGCTTAGAACAAGAGACCCAGTACTTC. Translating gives CASSLEQETQYF.

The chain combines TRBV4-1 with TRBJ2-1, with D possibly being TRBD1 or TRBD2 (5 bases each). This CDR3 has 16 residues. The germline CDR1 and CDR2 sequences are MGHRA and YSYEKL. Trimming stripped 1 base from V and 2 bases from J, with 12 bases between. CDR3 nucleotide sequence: TGCGCCAGCAGCCAAGTCCCGAGGGGAACCTACAATGAGCAGTTCTTC. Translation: CASSQVPRGTYNEQFF.